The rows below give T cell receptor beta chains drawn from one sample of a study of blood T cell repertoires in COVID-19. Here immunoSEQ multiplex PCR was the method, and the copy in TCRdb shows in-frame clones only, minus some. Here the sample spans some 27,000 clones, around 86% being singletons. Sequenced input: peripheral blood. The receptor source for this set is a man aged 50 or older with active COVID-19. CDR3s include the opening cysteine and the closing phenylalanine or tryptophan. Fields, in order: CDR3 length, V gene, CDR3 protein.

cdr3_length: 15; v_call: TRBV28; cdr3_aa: CASSSGGEGGTIQYF
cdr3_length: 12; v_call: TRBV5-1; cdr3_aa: CASSLAGYGYTF
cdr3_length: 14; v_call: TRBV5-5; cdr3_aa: CASWGQGSPETQYF
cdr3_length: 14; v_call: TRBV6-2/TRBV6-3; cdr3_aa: CASSYTGRGETQYF
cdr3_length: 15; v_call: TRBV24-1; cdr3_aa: CATSDVGGTLNEQFF
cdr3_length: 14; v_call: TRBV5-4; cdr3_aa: CASSRTGERETQYF
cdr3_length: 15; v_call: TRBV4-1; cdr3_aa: CASSQGQGFSYGYTF
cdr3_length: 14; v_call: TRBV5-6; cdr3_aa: CASSPGTGSYEQYF
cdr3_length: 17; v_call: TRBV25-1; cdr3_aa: CASSGGQGGEWATEAFF
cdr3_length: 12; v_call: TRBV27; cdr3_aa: CASSSPSGGYTF
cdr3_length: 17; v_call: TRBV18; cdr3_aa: CASSPSRAGSSGNTIYF
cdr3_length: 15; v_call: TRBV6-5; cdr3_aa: CASSRGEGVGQPQHF
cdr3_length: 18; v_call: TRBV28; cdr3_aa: CASRTGTANLLPNSPLHF
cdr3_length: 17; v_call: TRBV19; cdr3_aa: CASTGRDRFSGANVLTF
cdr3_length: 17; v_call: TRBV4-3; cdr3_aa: CASSQDTAGGPTDTQYF
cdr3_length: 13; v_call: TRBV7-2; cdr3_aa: CASSPAGNVRYTF
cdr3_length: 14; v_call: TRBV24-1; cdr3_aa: CATSEAGAPQPQHF
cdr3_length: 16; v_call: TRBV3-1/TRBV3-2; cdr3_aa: CASSHVGQGAGNTIYF
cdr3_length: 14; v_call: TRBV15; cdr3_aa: CATSILTGNQPQHF
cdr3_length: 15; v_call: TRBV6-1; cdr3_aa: CASSERGGSGNTIYF
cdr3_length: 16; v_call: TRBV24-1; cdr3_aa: CATSDPGLENTGELFF
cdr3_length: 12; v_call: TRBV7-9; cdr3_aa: CASSLEVETQYF
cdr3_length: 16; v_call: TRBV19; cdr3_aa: CASSTLPSPSGNTIYF
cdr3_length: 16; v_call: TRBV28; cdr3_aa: CASSPPRANSGNTIYF
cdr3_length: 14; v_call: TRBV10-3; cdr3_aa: CAIRDRESSYEQYF
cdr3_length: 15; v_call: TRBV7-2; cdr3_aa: CASSSLAGVLDEQFF
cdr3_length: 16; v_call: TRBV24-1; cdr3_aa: CATSDWGQGARETQYF
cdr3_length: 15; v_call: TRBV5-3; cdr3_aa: CARSPGAGGDNEQFF
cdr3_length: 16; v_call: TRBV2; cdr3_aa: CASTRRATSGKNEQFF
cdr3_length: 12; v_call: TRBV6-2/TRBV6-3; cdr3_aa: CASSGTGYTQYF